Included here is one T cell receptor (beta chain) sequence, with context. What it binds is unknown. From the RT-PCR reads, TCRdb called clonotypes with MiXCR, one entry per CDR3 protein. The sample has hundreds of thousands of distinct CDR3 sequences, about 15% seen once. The CDR3 loop spans 15 amino acids. V was pared by 4 bases and J by 4 bases, with 5 bases of the junction left unmatched. CDR1 and CDR2 (germline): SGHRS, YFSETQ. These data are taken from a study of response to subunit inactivated influenza vaccine. Whole-study findings and limits: Seasonal influenza vaccination, on each occasion, was suggested by the authors to recruit few new T cells.

The origin of this receptor is a man aged 50 to 59 who received an inactivated influenza vaccine. This chain links TRBV5-1 with TRBJ2-3; 11 bases align to TRBD2. The starting material was PBMCs from blood, obtained 14 to 15 days before vaccination. The chain's CDR3 is CASSLSGGGSDTQYF. DNA of the CDR3: TGCGCCAGCAGCCTTAGCGGGGGGGGTTCAGATACGCAGTATTTT. Together with reference TRBV5-1 and TRBJ2-3, the CDR3 gives the full variable domain: KAGVTQTPRYLIKTRGQQVTLSCSPISGHRSVSWYQQTPGQGLQFLFEYFSETQRNKGNFPGRFSGRQFSNSRSEMNVSTLELGDSALYLCASSLSGGGSDTQYFGPGTRLTVL.